Following are 27 T cell receptor beta chains from one sample sequenced in a study of T cell repertoires in cytomegalovirus infection (dated by TCRdb to the late 2010s). Sequencing was carried out with an Illumina HiSeq 1500. TCRdb reran the public reads through fastp at Q25 and MiXCR, keeping productive beta chains. Every distinct CDR3 protein forms one entry, paired with its most common genes and DNA. The sample table records about 490,000 distinct CDR3 sequences; approximately 11% of these occur just once. The ten largest clones add up to around 9.6% of the sample. What was sequenced was PBMCs. The receptors stem from a human donor in good health (CMV status not recorded). Some clones in this sample may be carry-over from other donors' samples.

The chain recombines TRBV11-2 with TRBJ2-7; D is possibly TRBD2 (5 bases). Germline V lookup: CDR1 SGHAT, CDR2 FQNNGV. Deletions cut 5 bases from V and 4 bases from J, with 9 bases between. This CDR3 contains 12 residues. CDR3 in amino acids: CASSAREYEQYF. CDR3 in DNA: TGTGCCAGCAGCGCGAGGGAGTACGAGCAGTACTTC. The variable domain in full, with the rest retrieved from reference TRBV11-2 and TRBJ2-7, is EAGVAQSPRYKIIEKRQSVAFWCNPISGHATLYWYQQILGQGPKLLIQFQNNGVVDDSQLPKDRFSAERLKGVDSTLKIQPAKLEDSAVYLCASSAREYEQYFGPGTRLTVT.

The chain couples TRBV6-5 to TRBJ2-2, with D perhaps TRBD2 (7 bases). This CDR3 has 14 amino acids. V shed 5 bases and J shed 6 bases, with 13 bases lying between them. Germline V gene sequence: CDR1 MNHEY, CDR2 SVGAGI. This CDR3 reads CASSRHGGPGELFF. The CDR3 DNA follows: TGTGCCAGCAGTCGCCACGGGGGGCCCGGGGAGCTGTTTTTT.

This clonotype was recorded many times. V gene TRBV19 combines with J gene TRBJ2-3, with D maybe TRBD2 (5 bases). The V gene lost 7 bases and the J gene lost 0 bases, with 11 bases spanning the gap. CDR3 length: 14 residues. Germline V gene sequence: CDR1 LNHDA, CDR2 SQIVND (reference sequence). CDR3 DNA sequence: TGTGCCAGTACGGGCGGGCTTAGCACAGATACGCAGTATTTT. It specifies CASTGGLSTDTQYF.

The genes are TRBV6-1 and TRBJ1-1; D gene uncertain. With 0 bases removed from V and 4 bases from J, the gap between germline ends came to 12 bases. The germline gives CDR1 MNHNS, CDR2 SASEGT. The CDR3 has 15 residues. The CDR3 DNA reads as TGTGCCAGCAGTGAAGCCAGGATTTTGGGCACTGAAGCTTTCTTT. It yields the protein CASSEARILGTEAFF.

There are many counts of this clonotype. The chain carries TRBV2 and TRBJ2-3; TRBD1 matches at 10 bases. The CDR3 is made up of 15 amino acids. The V gene's germline CDR1 is SNHLY and CDR2 FYNNEI. V trimming: 11 bases; J trimming: 9 bases; junction bases outside the gene matches: 17. As DNA, the CDR3 is TGTGCCTTTAGGACCGGGACAGGGGAGGGAGGCACGCAGTATTTT. Protein: CAFRTGTGEGGTQYF.

This clonotype was recorded many times. The chain is built from TRBV12-5 and TRBJ1-5, with TRBD1 as a possible D gene (6 bases). Germline lookup yields CDR1 LGHNT and CDR2 FRNRAP. V was cut by 7 bases and J by 1 base, with 14 bases left in between. The CDR3 totals 15 residues. DNA for the CDR3: TGTGCTAGTGATCTGGGACAAGGAAGCAATCAGCCCCAGCATTTT. It specifies CASDLGQGSNQPQHF.

This clonotype was found many times. This sequence joins TRBV11-2 and TRBJ2-2, with 8 bases matching TRBD1. The CDR3 extends over 14 amino acids. Germline CDR1 reads SGHAT; CDR2 reads FQNNGV. V trimming: 7 bases; J trimming: 1 base; junction bases outside the gene matches: 2. CDR3 in DNA: TGTGCCAGCACCGGGACAGGGAACACCGGGGAGCTGTTTTTT. It is translated as CASTGTGNTGELFF.

The genes are TRBV5-5 and TRBJ2-5; D is perhaps TRBD2 (7 bases). The CDR3 contains 15 residues. V was pared by 4 bases and J by 2 bases, with 15 bases between. In germline, CDR1 is SGHKS, CDR2 YYEKEE (reference sequence). The CDR3 loop reads CASSPGGARQETQYF. CDR3 DNA sequence: TGTGCCAGCAGCCCTGGGGGGGCGAGGCAAGAGACCCAGTACTTC.

The chain uses TRBV6-1 and TRBJ1-4; 7 bases are shared with TRBD1. The CDR3 length is 15 residues. CDR1 and CDR2 from the germline V gene are MNHNS and SASEGT. Trimming removed 8 bases from V and 5 bases from J; junction bases left unmatched: 11. The CDR3 loop reads CASGTAGTGNEKLFF. DNA for the CDR3: TGTGCCAGCGGGACAGCCGGGACCGGGAATGAAAAACTGTTTTTT.

This chain uses TRBV7-9 with TRBJ2-1; tentatively, D is TRBD2 (5 bases). Germline assignment: CDR1 SEHNR and CDR2 FQNEAQ (reference sequence). The CDR3 contains 12 residues. Deletions cut 7 bases from V and 8 bases from J, with 12 bases between. The CDR3 DNA reads TGTGCCAGCACCCCGGCGGGCCATGAGCAGTTCTTC. As protein: CASTPAGHEQFF.

This clonotype was seen repeatedly, ten times or more. This rearrangement joins TRBV11-2 to TRBJ2-5; D may be TRBD1 or TRBD2 (5 bases each). Germline loops: CDR1 SGHAT, CDR2 FQNNGV. The V gene lost 3 bases and the J gene lost 9 bases, with 23 bases spanning the gap. This CDR3 contains 16 residues. CDR3: CASSLTGTSVEEAQYF. CDR3 DNA sequence: TGTGCCAGCAGCTTGACCGGGACGTCTGTGGAGGAGGCCCAGTACTTC.

There are many counts of this clonotype. The genes are TRBV19 and TRBJ1-1; the D is unclear. The length of the CDR3 is 14 residues. V was pared by 3 bases and J by 2 bases, with 10 bases between. CDR1 is LNHDA and CDR2 is SQIVND in the germline V gene (reference sequence). Here the CDR3 reads CASSIFRENTEAFF. DNA of the CDR3: TGTGCCAGTAGTATCTTCCGGGAAAACACTGAAGCTTTCTTT.

This clonotype occurred many times. The chain links TRBV4-1 to TRBJ1-4, with D hard to call. There are 13 residues in the CDR3. Trimming removed 3 bases from V and 6 bases from J, with 8 bases in between. CDR1 MGHRA and CDR2 YSYEKL come from the germline V gene. The DNA for the CDR3 is TGCGCCAGCAGCCATCCGGAGGATGAAAAACTGTTTTTT. Its translation is CASSHPEDEKLFF.

This chain uses TRBV12-5 with TRBJ2-1; 11 bases align to TRBD2. Per germline, CDR1 LGHNT and CDR2 FRNRAP. The CDR3 length is 16 residues. Trimming removed 4 bases from V and 7 bases from J; junction bases left unmatched: 9. CDR3: CASGSSIAGGRNEQFF. The CDR3 bases are TGTGCTAGTGGTTCCTCCATAGCGGGAGGGCGAAATGAGCAGTTCTTC. The full variable domain, completed using reference TRBV12-5 and TRBJ2-1, is DARVTQTPRHKVTEMGQEVTMRCQPILGHNTVFWYRQTMMQGLELLAYFRNRAPLDDSGMPKDRFSAEMPDATLATLKIQPSEPRDSAVYFCASGSSIAGGRNEQFFGPGTRLTVL.

This clonotype showed up just a few times. The genes are TRBV11-2 and TRBJ2-2; 8 bases line up with TRBD1. V was pared by 4 bases and J by 1 base, with 11 bases of the junction left unmatched. CDR3 length equals 18 residues. CDR1 and CDR2 (germline): SGHAT, FQNNGV. Here the CDR3 DNA reads TGTGCCAGCAGCTCATTCCGGGACAGGCTAAAGAACACCGGGGAGCTGTTTTTT. It yields the protein CASSSFRDRLKNTGELFF.

With respect to this clonotype: It may be a read error: a sequence one base away is much more abundant. The rearrangement uses TRBV20-1 and TRBJ1-2, with D uncertain. CDR3 length: 13 amino acids. Germline CDR1 and CDR2: DFQATT and SNEGSKA (reference sequence). With 0 bases removed from V and 5 bases from J, the gap between germline ends came to 10 bases. In nucleotides, the CDR3 is TGCAGTGCTAGAGATGTCAGGTTGTATGGCTACACCTTC. It codes for CSARDVRLYGYTF.

The table lists this clonotype with a few counts. The rearrangement joins TRBV19 to TRBJ1-5; possibly TRBD1 for D (6 bases). Germline loops: CDR1 LNHDA, CDR2 SQIVND (reference sequence). The CDR3 consists of 14 residues. V shed 9 bases and J shed 1 base, with 13 bases lying between them. The CDR3 region has the DNA TGTGCCAGCAACAGGGTCACGAGCAATCAGCCCCAGCATTTT. Translated, it gives CASNRVTSNQPQHF.

This clonotype was observed at least ten times. The genes are TRBV2 and TRBJ1-2; D gene ambiguous. This CDR3 contains 13 residues. The ends were cut back, 3 bases at V and 6 bases at J, with 11 bases in the middle. CDR1 and CDR2 (germline): SNHLY, FYNNEI. CDR3 residues: CASSEAPEDGYTF. In DNA, the CDR3 is TGTGCCAGCAGTGAGGCCCCTGAGGATGGCTACACCTTC.

This clonotype was seen a few times. The rearrangement links TRBV11-2 to TRBJ2-5, with a possible D match to TRBD1 (6 bases). The CDR3 runs to 16 residues. Deletions cut 1 base from V and 0 bases from J, with 12 bases between. Per germline, CDR1 SGHAT and CDR2 FQNNGV. CDR3 DNA: TGTGCCAGCAGCTTAGGGGGACACCCGTACCAAGAGACCCAGTACTTC. Amino acids: CASSLGGHPYQETQYF. The full variable domain, in which reference TRBV11-2 and TRBJ2-5 provide the parts outside the CDR3, is EAGVAQSPRYKIIEKRQSVAFWCNPISGHATLYWYQQILGQGPKLLIQFQNNGVVDDSQLPKDRFSAERLKGVDSTLKIQPAKLEDSAVYLCASSLGGHPYQETQYFGPGTRLLVL.

This clonotype showed up just a few times. The V gene is TRBV19, the J gene TRBJ1-2; perhaps TRBD1 as D (6 bases). CDR1 LNHDA and CDR2 SQIVND come from the germline V gene (reference sequence). CDR3 size: 14 residues. V was shortened by 10 bases and J by 4 bases, with 19 bases between the two germline ends. CDR3 nucleotide sequence: TGTGCCACCCTCGAGGGGGGCGACGGCTATGGCTACACCTTC. Translated: CATLEGGDGYGYTF.

This clonotype showed up many times. The V and J genes are TRBV6-1 and TRBJ2-2, with 9 bases lining up with TRBD1. Germline V gives CDR1 MNHNS, CDR2 SASEGT. V dropped 6 bases and J dropped 4; count of bases not matched to a gene: 9. The CDR3 runs 16 residues. The CDR3 protein is CASRPRDREVTGELFF. The CDR3 DNA reads TGTGCCAGCAGGCCCCGGGACAGGGAGGTCACCGGGGAGCTGTTTTTT.

This clonotype was detected many times. The chain couples TRBV6-1 to TRBJ1-4, with 7 bases identical to TRBD1. Germline V gives CDR1 MNHNS, CDR2 SASEGT. V trimming: 7 bases; J trimming: 2 bases; junction bases outside the gene matches: 4. The CDR3 consists of 14 residues. CDR3 amino acids: CASMKDRTNEKLFF. The CDR3 bases are TGTGCCAGCATGAAGGACAGGACTAATGAAAAACTGTTTTTT.

This clonotype was seen repeatedly, ten times or more. The rearrangement uses TRBV6-1 and TRBJ2-3; the match to TRBD1 covers 10 bases. J gave up 4 bases and V 6 bases, and 10 bases lay outside the gene matches. CDR1 and CDR2 from the germline V gene are MNHNS and SASEGT. The CDR3 runs to 16 residues. The CDR3 protein is CASSQLPGQGPDTQYF. The CDR3 DNA follows: TGTGCCAGCAGCCAGCTCCCGGGACAGGGGCCAGATACGCAGTATTTT.

In its sample, this clonotype was seen a few times. CDR3 DNA: TGTGCCAGCAGCTTCACTAGCGGTCTTGGCACAGATACGCAGTATTTT. Amino acids: CASSFTSGLGTDTQYF. The gene calls are TRBV5-4 and TRBJ2-3; 8 positions agree with TRBD2. Germline assignment: CDR1 SGHNT and CDR2 YYREEE (reference sequence). V trimming: 2 bases; J trimming: 1 base; junction bases outside the gene matches: 6. The CDR3 runs to 16 residues.

This clonotype showed up many times. J is TRBJ2-5 and V is TRBV28, with 9 bases aligning to TRBD2. The V segment lost 7 bases and the J segment 2 bases; nucleotides outside the gene matches: 14. CDR3 length: 17 amino acids. The germline V gene encodes CDR1 MDHEN and CDR2 SYDVKM. In DNA form, the CDR3 reads TGTGCCAGCAAAACCCAGCTAGCGGGGTCCCTACAAGAGACCCAGTACTTC. Translation gives CASKTQLAGSLQETQYF.

This clonotype has only a few counts. This chain links TRBV5-1 with TRBJ1-1; D is undetermined. The CDR3 runs 14 residues. Trimming pared 0 bases from V and 0 bases from J, leaving 6 bases between. Germline V CDR1 and CDR2: SGHRS, YFSETQ. The CDR3 sequence: CASSLDQLNTEAFF. The CDR3, as DNA: TGCGCCAGCAGCTTGGACCAGCTGAACACTGAAGCTTTCTTT.

The genes are TRBV6-1 and TRBJ2-2; D gene ambiguous. Trimming left V 11 bases short and J 4 bases short, with 14 bases between. The CDR3 contains 13 residues. The germline gives CDR1 MNHNS, CDR2 SASEGT. The chain's CDR3 is CAAQGAFTGELFF. The CDR3 DNA sequence: TGTGCCGCCCAAGGAGCGTTCACCGGGGAGCTGTTTTTT.